This is a list of T cell receptor beta chains from one sample in a study of PD-L1 blockade in urothelial cancer. Here immunoSEQ multiplex PCR was the method, and the copy in TCRdb shows in-frame clones only, minus some. The sample yields some 110,000 clones, 91% seen once. The sequenced sample was PBMCs, obtained around atezolizumab (anti-PD-L1) treatment. The source is a man in his fifties or sixties with urothelial cancer. The CDR3 runs from the conserved cysteine through the conserved F or W. Fields, in order: V gene, clone size, J gene, D gene, CDR3 DNA, CDR3 protein. A D gene is named only where the DNA matches it firmly. The size of a clone is reported for some rows only, either as once, few or many, or as a class for expanded clones.

TRBV2	-	TRBJ2-7	TRBD1	TGTGCCAGCAAGGGACAGGCTTTGTCCTACGAGCAGTACTTC	CASKGQALSYEQYF
TRBV19	-	TRBJ2-3	-	TGTGCCAGTAAAAACTTCACAGATACGCAGTATTTT	CASKNFTDTQYF
TRBV5-3	-	TRBJ1-1	-	TGTGCCAGAAGCCATAGGGGTGGCACTGAAGCTTTCTTT	CARSHRGGTEAFF
TRBV9	-	TRBJ1-5	-	TGTGCCAGCAGCGTAGACACCGATCAGCCCCAGCATTTT	CASSVDTDQPQHF
TRBV28	few	TRBJ2-7	-	TGTGCCAGCAGTAACAGGAACGGGGGCGAGCAGTACTTC	CASSNRNGGEQYF
TRBV4-3	-	TRBJ1-6	TRBD1	TGCGCCAGCAGCCAAGACCGACGACAGGGAAATAATTCACCCCTCCACTTT	CASSQDRRQGNNSPLHF
TRBV7-2	-	TRBJ1-3	TRBD1	TGTGCCAGCAGCTTAGGGGGACAGGGGGCATCTGGAAACACCATATATTTT	CASSLGGQGASGNTIYF
TRBV25-1	-	TRBJ2-7	TRBD1	TGTGCCAGCGCGGGACAGGGCTCCTACGAGCAGTACTTC	CASAGQGSYEQYF
TRBV4-3	-	TRBJ2-7	TRBD2	TGCGCCAGCAGCCAGGAAGGGACTAGTTCCTACGAGCAGTACTTC	CASSQEGTSSYEQYF
TRBV2	-	TRBJ2-2	-	TGTGCCAGCGCGATCTATGACACCGGGGAGCTGTTTTTT	CASAIYDTGELFF
TRBV11-2	-	TRBJ2-5	TRBD1	TGTGCCAGCAGCTTCGGGCGCATGGGACAGATTCAAGAGACCCAGTACTTC	CASSFGRMGQIQETQYF
TRBV4-1	-	TRBJ1-4	TRBD1	TGCGCCAGCAGCAGACAGGGGACTAATGAAAAACTGTTTTTT	CASSRQGTNEKLFF
TRBV6-1	once	TRBJ2-5	TRBD1	TGTGCCAGCAGGATCACAGGGGGCAGGGAGACCCAGTACTTC	CASRITGGRETQYF
TRBV5-4	once	TRBJ1-6	TRBD1	TGTGCCAGCAGCTCATCAGGGGGATTGACGCGTTCACCCCTCCACTTT	CASSSSGGLTRSPLHF
TRBV9	-	TRBJ2-3	TRBD1	TGTGCCAGCAGCCCCCAGGCAGCAGCAGGGGGCGGGGCAGATACGCAGTATTTT	CASSPQAAAGGGADTQYF
TRBV5-1	-	TRBJ2-5	TRBD2	TGCGCCAGCAGCTGGCGGGGGAGACAAGAGACCCAGTACTTC	CASSWRGRQETQYF
TRBV6-5	-	TRBJ1-2	-	TGTGCCAGCAGTTACTCGGCCGCGAGGGGCTACACCTTC	CASSYSAARGYTF
TRBV7-2	-	TRBJ2-1	TRBD2	TGTGCCAGCAGCTTACAACTAGCGGAGTACAATGAGCAGTTCTTC	CASSLQLAEYNEQFF
TRBV9	-	TRBJ1-4	TRBD1	TGTGCCAGCAGCCGAGGACAGGGTGCTGAAAAACTGTTTTTT	CASSRGQGAEKLFF
TRBV25-1	few	TRBJ2-5	TRBD1	TGTGCCAGCAGTGATAGACAGGGATGGGAGACCCAGTACTTC	CASSDRQGWETQYF
TRBV6-7	-	TRBJ2-7	-	TGTGCCAGCAGTGACGGGAACAGAAACTACGAGCAGTACTTC	CASSDGNRNYEQYF
TRBV28	-	TRBJ2-5	TRBD1	TGTGCCAGCAGTTTGTTGGGACAGCAAGAGACCCAGTACTTC	CASSLLGQQETQYF
TRBV7-9	-	TRBJ1-1	TRBD1	TGTGCCAGCAGCCTCCCAAACCGACAGGGCGAAGCTTTCTTT	CASSLPNRQGEAFF
TRBV10-3	-	TRBJ1-1	-	TGTGCCATCAGGGGGTCGGGGGTTGACACTGAAGCTTTCTTT	CAIRGSGVDTEAFF
TRBV19	-	TRBJ2-2	TRBD2	TGTGCCAGTAGTTCCCCCAGCGGGGGGCTCACCGGGGAGCTGTTTTTT	CASSSPSGGLTGELFF
TRBV7-2	-	TRBJ2-7	-	TGTGCCAGCAGCCTCATTAGGGGCTCCGGGACAAAACCTTGGGAGCAGTACTTC	CASSLIRGSGTKPWEQYF
TRBV6-1	-	TRBJ1-1	TRBD1	TGTGCCAGCAGTGAGCAGGACAGGGTGAACACTGAAGCTTTCTTT	CASSEQDRVNTEAFF
TRBV9	-	TRBJ1-1	-	TGTGCCAGCAGCGCCCAGCCAGGGAACACTGAAGCTTTCTTT	CASSAQPGNTEAFF
TRBV4-1	-	TRBJ2-4	-	TGCGCCAGCAGCCCCCTAGGGCCAGGGGACATTCAGTACTTC	CASSPLGPGDIQYF
TRBV5-1	-	TRBJ2-3	-	TGCGCCAGCAGTTCTGTTACCGGGACTTATACAGATACGCAGTATTTT	CASSSVTGTYTDTQYF
TRBV4-2	-	TRBJ2-7	-	TGTGCCAGCAGCCGAAATATCCGGGGTGGTTCGCGAGGAGGCTCCTACGAGCAGTACTTC	CASSRNIRGGSRGGSYEQYF
TRBV23-1	-	TRBJ1-2	-	TGCGCCAGCAGTCAGCCATTCCTCCCAGGGGAGTTAACCCGTGGCTACACCTTC	CASSQPFLPGELTRGYTF
TRBV9	-	TRBJ2-3	TRBD2	TGTGCCAGCAGCGGGGGATCGGGACCGGGACTAGCGTTAAGGAGGGATACGCAGTATTTT	CASSGGSGPGLALRRDTQYF
TRBV18	-	TRBJ1-5	TRBD1	TGTGCCAGCTCACGACAGGGGATAGAGGGCAACCAGCCCCAGCATTTT	CASSRQGIEGNQPQHF
TRBV4-1	-	TRBJ2-1	-	TGCGCCAGCAGCCAAGATTTGACTCGCTCCTACAATGAGCAGTTCTTC	CASSQDLTRSYNEQFF